One sample yielded the 8 T cell receptor beta chains listed below, sequenced in a study of blood T cell repertoires in COVID-19 (dated by TCRdb to 2018 to 2021). The library was generated by the immunoSEQ multiplex PCR assay. Here the immuneACCESS table is served through TCRdb, limited to in-frame sequences with V and J called. Missing clones are a known gap in these copies; in checked studies unresolved V genes cover under half, and the rest lacks a known reason. The sample table holds under 200,000 clones, of which less than 85% were seen once. The ten largest clones add up to more than 4.5% of the sample. Material for sequencing was PBMCs or T cells enriched from blood (not recorded which). All receptors come from a woman in her sixties with acute COVID-19.

This clone was observed a few times. This rearrangement joins TRBV7-9 to TRBJ2-3; a possible D gene is TRBD2 (6 bases). CDR1 is SEHNR and CDR2 is FQNEAQ in the germline V gene (reference sequence). The CDR3 extends over 15 amino acids. The V and J ends lost 3 bases and 4 bases respectively, with 14 bases between them. CDR3 DNA sequence: TGTGCCAGCAGCTTGGGACTCTATCATCCAGATACGCAGTATTTT. Translated, it gives CASSLGLYHPDTQYF.

The rearrangement joins TRBV3-1 (or the pseudogene TRBV3-2) to TRBJ1-1; no reliable D call. The CDR3 consists of 16 residues. From germline, CDR1 is LGHDT and CDR2 YNNKEL (reference sequence). Trimming removed 1 base at V and 6 bases at J, with 18 bases between. CDR3: CASSQAGTAGGAEAFF. In DNA, the CDR3 is TGTGCCAGCAGCCAAGCCGGAACCGCGGGAGGCGCTGAAGCTTTCTTT.

This chain links TRBV5-1 with TRBJ2-2; D might be TRBD1 (6 bases). The CDR3 runs to 15 residues. Deletions cut 1 base from V and 7 bases from J, with 14 bases between. Germline-derived CDR1 and CDR2 are SGHRS and YFSETQ. The CDR3 nucleotides are TGCGCCAGCAGCTTGCCCAGGGGAGATCGCGGGGAGCTGTTTTTT. Its protein product is CASSLPRGDRGELFF. Looking up the rest from reference TRBV5-1 and TRBJ2-2 gives the full variable domain: KAGVTQTPRYLIKTRGQQVTLSCSPISGHRSVSWYQQTPGQGLQFLFEYFSETQRNKGNFPGRFSGRQFSNSRSEMNVSTLELGDSALYLCASSLPRGDRGELFFGEGSRLTVL.

This sequence joins TRBV19 and TRBJ2-2; 9 bases fit TRBD1. J was trimmed by 7 bases and V by 7 bases; bases with no gene match: 16. CDR1 and CDR2 from the germline V gene are LNHDA and SQIVND (reference sequence). This CDR3 is built from 17 residues. In DNA form, the CDR3 reads TGTGCCAGTACCTATGGGACGGGACAGGGAGTCGGCGGGGAGCTGTTTTTT. Translated: CASTYGTGQGVGGELFF.

The chain has TRBV3-1 (or the pseudogene TRBV3-2) and TRBJ2-2, with TRBD2 matching over 12 bases. The V and J ends lost 2 bases and 9 bases, in that order; junction bases with no gene match: 16. CDR1 and CDR2 (germline): LGHDT, YNNKEL (reference sequence). The CDR3 consists of 19 residues. CDR3 nucleotide sequence: TGTGCCAGCAGCCAACCGACTAGCGGGAGTTTCGGGTCAAGCCGGGAGCTGTTTTTT. Its protein is CASSQPTSGSFGSSRELFF.

This clone was seen more than once but under ten times. The chain is built from TRBV11-2 and TRBJ1-2, with TRBD1 as a possible D gene (6 bases). The CDR3 totals 14 residues. The V gene lost 7 bases and the J gene lost 8 bases, with 20 bases spanning the gap. Germline V lookup: CDR1 SGHAT, CDR2 FQNNGV. CDR3 nucleotide sequence: TGTGCCAGCACGAACCCGCGGGGGGCGAGGGGCTACACCTTC. It yields the protein CASTNPRGARGYTF.

This clone showed up just once. The chain joins TRBV19 to TRBJ1-1; possible D gene TRBD1, 6 bases. In germline, CDR1 is LNHDA, CDR2 SQIVND (reference sequence). Trimming shortened V by 7 bases and J by 7 bases, and 19 bases separated the two germline ends. CDR3 size: 14 residues. CDR3 sequence: CASTAGGRGFEAFF. For the CDR3, the DNA is TGTGCCAGTACCGCGGGGGGCCGGGGTTTTGAAGCTTTCTTT.

The rearrangement links TRBV11-3 to TRBJ1-3; 7 nucleotides line up with TRBD1. In germline, CDR1 is SGHNT, CDR2 YENEEA. J gave up 4 bases and V 8 bases, and 5 bases lay outside the gene matches. The CDR3 runs to 13 residues. The CDR3 bases are TGTGCCAGCTCGACAGGGTCCGGAAACACCATATATTTT. The encoded protein is CASSTGSGNTIYF.